A selection of T cell receptor beta chains follows, all from one sample in a study of T cells in Graves' hyperthyroidism and ophthalmopathy. TCRdb processed the multiplex PCR reads anew with MiXCR; each CDR3 protein has one entry. Among 550,000 to 800,000 distinct CDR3 sequences listed, about a sixth were seen once. Sequenced input: blood. These receptors all stem from a young man with Graves' hyperthyroidism. Each CDR3 is given without its conserved first and last residue.

SARVSSGSSTDTQY	TRBV20-1	TRBJ2-3
ASTPLPGLAGVTDEQF	TRBV6-1	TRBJ2-1
ASSPQGVDYNEQF	TRBV18	TRBJ2-1
ASSWGASPEAF	TRBV5-5	TRBJ1-1
ATSRVGGQETQY	TRBV15	TRBJ2-5
ASTGLNSYNEQF	TRBV2	TRBJ2-1
ASTNLGRLNYGYT	TRBV12-3/TRBV12-4	TRBJ1-2
ASAGAADTQY	TRBV7-3	TRBJ2-3
ASTEGSYNEQF	TRBV12-3/TRBV12-4	TRBJ2-1
ASSYPEAF	TRBV27	TRBJ1-1
ASTTSGRAHNEQF	TRBV19	TRBJ2-1
ASSLNGVGSYEQY	TRBV11-1	TRBJ2-7
ASNLEGTVNQETQY	TRBV5-5	TRBJ2-5
ASKPIGTADREQY	TRBV27	TRBJ2-7
ASRIRDTFPNYGYT	TRBV6-1	TRBJ1-2
ASSVGPGSTNEQY	TRBV9	TRBJ2-7
ASRGNLEYGYT	TRBV2	TRBJ1-2
AHPDTNYGYT	TRBV2	TRBJ1-2
AWSGVGNSPLH	TRBV30	TRBJ1-6
ASSLEVRRRHTGELF	TRBV5-1	TRBJ2-2
ASGFGPDIIEAF	TRBV12-5	TRBJ1-1
SARVWTVSSYEQY	TRBV20-1	TRBJ2-7
SAGREFRSYNEQF	TRBV20-1	TRBJ2-1
ASSERLAGSDTQY	TRBV2	TRBJ2-3
SAGTVLTSGSWNEQF	TRBV20-1	TRBJ2-1
ASSSSYYGAGDETQY	TRBV11-2	TRBJ2-5
SASSPDKSIETQY	TRBV20-1	TRBJ2-5
SARWGGQETQY	TRBV20-1	TRBJ2-5
ASSLVWQLSAYEQY	TRBV11-2	TRBJ2-7
ASSSLQGFGGYT	TRBV6-1	TRBJ1-2
ASRHSWTSGRGEQY	TRBV2	TRBJ2-7
SARDRVAEQY	TRBV20-1	TRBJ2-7
ASSPIGSGPYEQC	TRBV27	TRBJ2-7
ASSEGRGSGLNIQY	TRBV6-1	TRBJ2-4
ASSFSLAGAEQY	TRBV5-5	TRBJ2-7
ASSSPGLAGPSSYNEQF	TRBV5-5	TRBJ2-1
ASSFYRSNPSTDTQY	TRBV28	TRBJ2-3
ASIEKIWGRNTEAF	TRBV27	TRBJ1-1
ASSQGGGRGLDNEQF	TRBV3-1	TRBJ2-1
ASSLKSSGFETQY	TRBV7-3	TRBJ2-5
ASTRMAESGGELF	TRBV11-3	TRBJ2-2
SVRTGRLTEAF	TRBV29-1	TRBJ1-1
ASSYGAPKETQY	TRBV12-3/TRBV12-4	TRBJ2-5
ASSCVGGYT	TRBV12-3/TRBV12-4	TRBJ1-2
ASSVGLATSYEQY	TRBV5-5	TRBJ2-7
ASSQGLAGAGEQY	TRBV4-2	TRBJ2-7
ASSEYLGEQF	TRBV25-1	TRBJ2-1
ASSPGQGIVYEQY	TRBV5-5	TRBJ2-7
SARDRAGYEQY	TRBV20-1	TRBJ2-7
ASSKMSGGFYGYT	TRBV28	TRBJ1-2
ASSRAVKGEKNIQY	TRBV6-1	TRBJ2-4
ASKPSGGKRNTEAF	TRBV6-1	TRBJ1-1
ASSQDVSGGYGYT	TRBV4-3	TRBJ1-2
ASSTDYSYEQF	TRBV19	TRBJ2-1
ASSLVSPGNEQF	TRBV5-4	TRBJ2-1